Below are 2 T cell receptor beta chains sequenced from a single sample in a study of T cell repertoires in cytomegalovirus infection. TCRdb re-derived calls from the reads in MiXCR, one entry per CDR3 protein. This table holds some 700,000 distinct CDR3 sequences, less than 40% found once. Sequencing was performed on PBMCs. These receptors all come from a human donor in good health (CMV status not recorded). Some clones in this sample may be carry-over from other donors' samples.

The chain recombines TRBV6-1 with TRBJ2-3, with D perhaps TRBD2 (5 bases). The ends were cut back, 2 bases at V and 4 bases at J, with 10 bases in the middle. The germline gives CDR1 MNHNS, CDR2 SASEGT. This CDR3 is built from 14 residues. The CDR3 loop reads CASSEKRGPDTQYF. The CDR3 DNA is TGTGCCAGCAGTGAAAAACGGGGTCCAGATACGCAGTATTTT.

This clonotype was seen many times. The chain employs TRBV7-2 and TRBJ1-3, with D hard to call. Germline loops: CDR1 SGHTA, CDR2 FQGNSA. There are 15 residues in the CDR3. Trimming removed 6 bases at V and 4 bases at J, with 16 bases between. The CDR3 is CASSLSKNSGNTIYF. CDR3 DNA: TGTGCCAGCAGTCTCAGCAAAAACTCCGGAAACACCATATATTTT.